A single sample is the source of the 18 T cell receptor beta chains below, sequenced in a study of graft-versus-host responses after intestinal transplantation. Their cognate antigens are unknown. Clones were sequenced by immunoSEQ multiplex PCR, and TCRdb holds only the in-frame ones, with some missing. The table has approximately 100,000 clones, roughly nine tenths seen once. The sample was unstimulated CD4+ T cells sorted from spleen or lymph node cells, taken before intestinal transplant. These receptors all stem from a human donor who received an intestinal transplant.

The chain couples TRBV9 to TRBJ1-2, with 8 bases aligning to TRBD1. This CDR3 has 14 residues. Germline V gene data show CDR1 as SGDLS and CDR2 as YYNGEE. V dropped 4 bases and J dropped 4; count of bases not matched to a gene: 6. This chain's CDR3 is CASSPTGEGYGYTF. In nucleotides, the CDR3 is TGTGCCAGCAGCCCGACAGGGGAGGGCTATGGCTACACCTTC.

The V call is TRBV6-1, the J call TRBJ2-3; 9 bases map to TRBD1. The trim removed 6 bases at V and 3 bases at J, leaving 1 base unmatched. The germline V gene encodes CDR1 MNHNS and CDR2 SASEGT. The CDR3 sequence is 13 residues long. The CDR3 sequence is CASSGTGTDTQYF. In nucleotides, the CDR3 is TGTGCCAGCAGCGGGACAGGGACAGATACGCAGTATTTT.

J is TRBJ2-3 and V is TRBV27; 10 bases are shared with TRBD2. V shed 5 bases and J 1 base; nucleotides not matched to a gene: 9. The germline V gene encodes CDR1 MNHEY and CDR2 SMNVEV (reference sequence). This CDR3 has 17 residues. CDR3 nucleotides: TGTGCCAGCAGTACAGCTAGCGGGAGTTATGGCACAGATACGCAGTATTTT. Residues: CASSTASGSYGTDTQYF.

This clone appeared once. The CDR3 DNA reads as TGTGCCAGCAGCCAAATGGGGTTGGGCGATCAGCCCCAGCATTTT. This gives the protein CASSQMGLGDQPQHF. The chain carries TRBV4-2 and TRBJ1-5; D unclear. The V end lost 2 bases, the J end lost 5 bases, and 13 bases lay between the germline ends. The CDR3 is 15 amino acids. CDR1 is LGHNA, CDR2 YNFKEQ, per germline.

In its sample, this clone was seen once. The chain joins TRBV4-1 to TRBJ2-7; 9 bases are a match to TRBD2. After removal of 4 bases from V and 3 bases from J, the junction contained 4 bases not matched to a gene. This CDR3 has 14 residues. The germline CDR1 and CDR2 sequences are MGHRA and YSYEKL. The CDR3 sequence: CASSPLAGRYEQYF. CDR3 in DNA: TGCGCCAGCAGCCCTCTAGCGGGGCGCTACGAGCAGTACTTC.

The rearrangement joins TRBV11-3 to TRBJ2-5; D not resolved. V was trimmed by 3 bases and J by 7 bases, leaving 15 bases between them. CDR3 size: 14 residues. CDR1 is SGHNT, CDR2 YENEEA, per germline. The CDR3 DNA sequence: TGTGCCAGCAGCTTCAGTCGGCTAGATCCGACCCAGTACTTC. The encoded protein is CASSFSRLDPTQYF.

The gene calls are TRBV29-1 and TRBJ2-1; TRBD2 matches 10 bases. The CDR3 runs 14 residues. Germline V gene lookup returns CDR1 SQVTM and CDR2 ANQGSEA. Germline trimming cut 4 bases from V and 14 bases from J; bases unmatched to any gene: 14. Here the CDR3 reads CSVGSRGLAPWEFF. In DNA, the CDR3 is TGCAGCGTTGGGTCTAGGGGACTAGCGCCCTGGGAGTTCTTC.

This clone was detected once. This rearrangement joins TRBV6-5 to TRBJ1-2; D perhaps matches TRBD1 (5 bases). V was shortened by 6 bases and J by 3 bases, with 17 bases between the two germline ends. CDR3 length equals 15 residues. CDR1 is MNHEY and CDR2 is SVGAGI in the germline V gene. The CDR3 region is CASSPYPLTDYGYTF. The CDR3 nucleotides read TGTGCCAGCAGCCCCTACCCTTTGACAGACTATGGCTACACCTTC.

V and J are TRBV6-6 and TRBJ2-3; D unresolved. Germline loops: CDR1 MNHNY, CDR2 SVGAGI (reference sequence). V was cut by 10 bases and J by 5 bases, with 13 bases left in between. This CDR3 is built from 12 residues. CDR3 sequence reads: CATSSHRDTQYF. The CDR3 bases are TGTGCCACCTCCTCCCACAGAGATACGCAGTATTTT.

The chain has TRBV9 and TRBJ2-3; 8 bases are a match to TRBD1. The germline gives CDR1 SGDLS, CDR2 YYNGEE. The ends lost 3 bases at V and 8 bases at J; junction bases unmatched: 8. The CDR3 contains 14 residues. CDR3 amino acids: CASSARDRSATQYF. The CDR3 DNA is TGTGCCAGCAGCGCCCGGGACAGGAGTGCTACGCAGTATTTT.

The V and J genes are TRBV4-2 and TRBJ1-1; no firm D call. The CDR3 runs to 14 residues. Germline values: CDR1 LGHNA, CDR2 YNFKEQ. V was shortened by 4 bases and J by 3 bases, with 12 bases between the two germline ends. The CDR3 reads CASSPTRGDTEAFF. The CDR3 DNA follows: TGTGCCAGCAGCCCCACGCGAGGAGACACTGAAGCTTTCTTT.

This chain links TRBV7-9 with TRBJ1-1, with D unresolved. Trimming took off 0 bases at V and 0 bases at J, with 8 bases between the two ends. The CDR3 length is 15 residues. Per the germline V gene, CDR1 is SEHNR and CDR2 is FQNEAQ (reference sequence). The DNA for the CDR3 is TGTGCCAGCAGCTTAGCACCAGAGTTGAACACTGAAGCTTTCTTT. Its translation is CASSLAPELNTEAFF.

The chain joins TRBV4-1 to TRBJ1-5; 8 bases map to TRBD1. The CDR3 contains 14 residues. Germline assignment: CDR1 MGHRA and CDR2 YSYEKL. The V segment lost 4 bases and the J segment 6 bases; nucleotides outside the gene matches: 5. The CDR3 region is CASSRQGAGQPQHF. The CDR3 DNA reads TGCGCCAGCAGCCGGCAGGGGGCGGGTCAGCCCCAGCATTTT.

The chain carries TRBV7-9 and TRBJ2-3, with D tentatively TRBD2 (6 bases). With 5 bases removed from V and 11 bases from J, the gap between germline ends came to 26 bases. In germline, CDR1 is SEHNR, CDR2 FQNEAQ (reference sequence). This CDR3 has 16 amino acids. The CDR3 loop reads CASSPGGPRGLSMQYF. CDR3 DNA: TGTGCCAGCAGCCCTGGAGGGCCTCGGGGATTATCGATGCAGTATTTT.

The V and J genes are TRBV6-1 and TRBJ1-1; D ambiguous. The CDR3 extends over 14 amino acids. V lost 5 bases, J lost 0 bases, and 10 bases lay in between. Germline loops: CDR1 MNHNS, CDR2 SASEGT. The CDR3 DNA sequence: TGTGCCAGCAGTTTCGCCAGACTGAACACTGAAGCTTTCTTT. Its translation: CASSFARLNTEAFF.

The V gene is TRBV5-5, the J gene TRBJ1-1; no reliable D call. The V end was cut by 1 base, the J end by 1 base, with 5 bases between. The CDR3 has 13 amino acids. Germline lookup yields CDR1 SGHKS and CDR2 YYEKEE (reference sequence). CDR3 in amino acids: CASSLTANTEAFF. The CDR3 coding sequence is TGTGCCAGCAGCTTGACGGCGAACACTGAAGCTTTCTTT.

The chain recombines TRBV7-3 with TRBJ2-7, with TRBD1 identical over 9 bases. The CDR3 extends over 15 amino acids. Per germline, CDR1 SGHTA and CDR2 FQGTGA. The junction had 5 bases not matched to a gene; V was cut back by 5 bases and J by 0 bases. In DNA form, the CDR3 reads TGTGCCAGCAGCCGCGGGACAGGGAGCTCCTACGAGCAGTACTTC. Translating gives CASSRGTGSSYEQYF.

As DNA, the CDR3 is TGTGCCAGCAGCTTATCGGTGCGGGAGGTTGCCAATGAGCAGTTCTTC. Protein sequence: CASSLSVREVANEQFF. The gene calls are TRBV7-9 and TRBJ2-1; 8 bases agree with TRBD2. Germline V gives CDR1 SEHNR, CDR2 FQNEAQ (reference sequence). With 2 bases clipped from V and 6 bases from J, the junction kept 9 bases outside the gene matches. The CDR3 consists of 16 residues.